The sequence of this T cell receptor beta chain was determined in a study of T cell changes during pregnancy in multiple sclerosis. This CDR3 has 14 residues. V lost 4 bases, J lost 0 bases, and 6 bases lay in between. The germline gives CDR1 KGHSH, CDR2 LQKENI. Profiling relied on immunoSEQ multiplex PCR, and the TCRdb table lists in-frame clones only, not all of them. The sample consists of around 33,000 clones, roughly 90% of them appearing once. This receptor was identified in a female donor with multiple sclerosis, enrolled in a pregnancy study. The material was CD8+ T cells from peripheral blood mononuclear cells, obtained in the third trimester of pregnancy. The rearrangement uses TRBV18 and TRBJ2-2; D might be TRBD1 (6 bases). The CDR3 DNA reads TGTGCCAGCTCACAGGGGGCGAACACCGGGGAGCTGTTTTTT. Protein sequence: CASSQGANTGELFF. Complete variable domain (other parts from reference TRBV18 and TRBJ2-2): NAGVMQNPRHLVRRRGQEARLRCSPMKGHSHVYWYRQLPEEGLKFMVYLQKENIIDESGMPKERFSAEFPKEGPSILRIQQVVRGDSAAYFCASSQGANTGELFFGEGSRLTVL.